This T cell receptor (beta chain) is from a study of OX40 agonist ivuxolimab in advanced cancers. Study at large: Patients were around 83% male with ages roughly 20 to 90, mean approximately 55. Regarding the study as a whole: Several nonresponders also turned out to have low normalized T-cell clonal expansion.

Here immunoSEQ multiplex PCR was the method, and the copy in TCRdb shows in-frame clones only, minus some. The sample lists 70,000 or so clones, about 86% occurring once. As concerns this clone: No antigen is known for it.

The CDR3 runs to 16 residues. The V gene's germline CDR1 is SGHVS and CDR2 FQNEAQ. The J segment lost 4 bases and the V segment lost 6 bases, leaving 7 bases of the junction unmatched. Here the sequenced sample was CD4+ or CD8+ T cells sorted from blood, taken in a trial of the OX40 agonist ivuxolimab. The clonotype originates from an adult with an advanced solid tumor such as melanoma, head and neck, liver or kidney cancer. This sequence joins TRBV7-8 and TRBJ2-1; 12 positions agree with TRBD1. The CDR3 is CASSFGTGGPYNEQFF. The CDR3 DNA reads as TGTGCCAGCAGTTTTGGGACAGGGGGCCCTTACAATGAGCAGTTCTTC.